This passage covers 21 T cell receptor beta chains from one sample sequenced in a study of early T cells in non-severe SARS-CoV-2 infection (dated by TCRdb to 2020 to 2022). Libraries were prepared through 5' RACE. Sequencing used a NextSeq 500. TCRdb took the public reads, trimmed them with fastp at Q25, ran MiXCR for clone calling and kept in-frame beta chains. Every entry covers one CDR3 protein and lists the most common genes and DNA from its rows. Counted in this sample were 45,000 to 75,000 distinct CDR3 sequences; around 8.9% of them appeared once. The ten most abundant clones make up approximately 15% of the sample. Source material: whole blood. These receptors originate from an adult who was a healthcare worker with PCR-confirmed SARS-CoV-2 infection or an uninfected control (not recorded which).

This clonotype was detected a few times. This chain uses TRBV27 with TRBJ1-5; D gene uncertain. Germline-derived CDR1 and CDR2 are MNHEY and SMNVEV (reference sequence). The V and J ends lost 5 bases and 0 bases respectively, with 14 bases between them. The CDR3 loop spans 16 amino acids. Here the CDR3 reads CASSLDGAYSNQPQHF. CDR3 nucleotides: TGTGCCAGCAGTCTGGACGGAGCTTATAGCAATCAGCCCCAGCATTTT.

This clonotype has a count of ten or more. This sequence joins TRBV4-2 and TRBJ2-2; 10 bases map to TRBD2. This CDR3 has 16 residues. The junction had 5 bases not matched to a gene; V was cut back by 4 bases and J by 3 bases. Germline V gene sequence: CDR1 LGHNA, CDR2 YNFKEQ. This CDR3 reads CASSRGLASHTGELFF. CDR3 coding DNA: TGTGCCAGCAGCCGGGGACTAGCGAGTCACACCGGGGAGCTGTTTTTT.

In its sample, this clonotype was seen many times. CDR3 in amino acids: CASSPGTGAKQGYTF. CDR3 coding DNA: TGTGCCAGCAGTCCTGGGACAGGGGCCAAACAGGGCTACACCTTC. This chain joins TRBV27 and TRBJ1-2; 10 nucleotides line up with TRBD1. There are 15 residues in the CDR3. J gave up 8 bases and V 5 bases, and 11 bases lay outside the gene matches. Germline CDR1 is MNHEY and CDR2 is SMNVEV (reference sequence).

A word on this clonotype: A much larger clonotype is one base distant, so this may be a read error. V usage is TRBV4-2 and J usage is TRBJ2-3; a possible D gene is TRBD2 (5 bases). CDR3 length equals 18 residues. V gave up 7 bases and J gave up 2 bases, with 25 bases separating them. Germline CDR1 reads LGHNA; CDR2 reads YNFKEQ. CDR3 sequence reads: CASTPGFFEPLATDTQYF. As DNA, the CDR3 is TGTGCCAGCACCCCGGGATTTTTCGAGCCACTTGCCACAGATACGCAGTATTTT.

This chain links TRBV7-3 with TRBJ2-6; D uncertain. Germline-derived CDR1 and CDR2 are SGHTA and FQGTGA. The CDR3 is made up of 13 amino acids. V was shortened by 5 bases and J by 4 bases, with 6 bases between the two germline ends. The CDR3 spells CASSLKGANVLTF. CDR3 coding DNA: TGTGCCAGCAGCCTAAAAGGGGCCAACGTCCTGACTTTC.

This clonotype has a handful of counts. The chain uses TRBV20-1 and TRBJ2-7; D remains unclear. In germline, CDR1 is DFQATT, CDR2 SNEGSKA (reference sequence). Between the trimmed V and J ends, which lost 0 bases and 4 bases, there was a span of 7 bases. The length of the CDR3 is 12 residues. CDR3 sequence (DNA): TGCAGTGCTAGAGATAACGGATACGAGCAGTACTTC. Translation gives CSARDNGYEQYF.

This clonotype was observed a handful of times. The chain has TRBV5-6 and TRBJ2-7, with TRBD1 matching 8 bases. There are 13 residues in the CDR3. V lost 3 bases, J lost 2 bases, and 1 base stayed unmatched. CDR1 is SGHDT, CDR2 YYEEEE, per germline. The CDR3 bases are TGTGCCAGCAGCTGGGGACAGGCCTACGAGCAGTACTTC. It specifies CASSWGQAYEQYF.

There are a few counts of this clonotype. The CDR3 loop reads CASSQDPAYQETQYF. CDR3 in DNA: TGCGCCAGCAGCCAAGATCCGGCTTACCAAGAGACCCAGTACTTC. This rearrangement joins TRBV4-3 to TRBJ2-5; D uncertain. Germline values: CDR1 LGHNA, CDR2 YSLEER. This CDR3 has 15 residues. Trimming pared 0 bases from V and 0 bases from J, leaving 8 bases between.

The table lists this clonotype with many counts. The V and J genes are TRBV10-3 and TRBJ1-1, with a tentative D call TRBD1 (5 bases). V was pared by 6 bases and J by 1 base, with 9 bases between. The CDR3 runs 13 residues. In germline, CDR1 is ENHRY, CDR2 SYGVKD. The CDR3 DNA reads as TGTGCCATCAGGAGGGACGAGAACACTGAAGCTTTCTTT. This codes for CAIRRDENTEAFF.

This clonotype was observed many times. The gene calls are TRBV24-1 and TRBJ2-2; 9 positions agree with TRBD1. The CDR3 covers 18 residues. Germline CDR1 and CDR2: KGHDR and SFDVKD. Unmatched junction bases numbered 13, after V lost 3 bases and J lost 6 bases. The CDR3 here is CATSDINMDRGRAGELFF. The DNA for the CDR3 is TGTGCCACCAGTGATATTAATATGGACAGGGGCAGAGCCGGGGAGCTGTTTTTT.

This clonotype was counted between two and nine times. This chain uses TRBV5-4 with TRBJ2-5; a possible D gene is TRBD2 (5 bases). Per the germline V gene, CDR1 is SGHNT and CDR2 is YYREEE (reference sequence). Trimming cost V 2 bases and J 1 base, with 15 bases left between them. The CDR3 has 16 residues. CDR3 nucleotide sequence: TGTGCCAGCAGCTTTTTTCAGGCTAGCAGCCAAGAGACCCAGTACTTC. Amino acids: CASSFFQASSQETQYF.

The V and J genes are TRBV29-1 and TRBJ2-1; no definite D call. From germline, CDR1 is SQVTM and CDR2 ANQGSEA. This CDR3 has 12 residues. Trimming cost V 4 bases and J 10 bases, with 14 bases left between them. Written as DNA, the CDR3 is TGCAGCGTTGCCGACATCTCCCCGGAGCAGTTCTTC. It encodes CSVADISPEQFF.

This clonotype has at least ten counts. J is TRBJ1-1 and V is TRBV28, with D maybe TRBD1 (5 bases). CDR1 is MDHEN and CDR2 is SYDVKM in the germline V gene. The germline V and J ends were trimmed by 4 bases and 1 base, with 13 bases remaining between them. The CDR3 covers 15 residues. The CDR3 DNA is TGTGCCAGCAGTTCCTTTTTGGGGCCGAACACTGAAGCTTTCTTT. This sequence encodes CASSSFLGPNTEAFF.

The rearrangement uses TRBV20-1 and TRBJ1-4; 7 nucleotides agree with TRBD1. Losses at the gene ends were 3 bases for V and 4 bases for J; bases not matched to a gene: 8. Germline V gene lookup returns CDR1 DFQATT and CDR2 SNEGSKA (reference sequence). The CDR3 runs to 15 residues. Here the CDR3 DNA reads TGCAGTGCTAGTCCCGGACAGGCCTTTAATGAAAAACTGTTTTTT. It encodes CSASPGQAFNEKLFF.

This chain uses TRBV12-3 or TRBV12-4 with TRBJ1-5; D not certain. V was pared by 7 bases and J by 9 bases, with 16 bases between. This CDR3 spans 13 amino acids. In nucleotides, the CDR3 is TGTGCCAGCACCTTTAGGGTCTCATCGCCCCAGCATTTT. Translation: CASTFRVSSPQHF.

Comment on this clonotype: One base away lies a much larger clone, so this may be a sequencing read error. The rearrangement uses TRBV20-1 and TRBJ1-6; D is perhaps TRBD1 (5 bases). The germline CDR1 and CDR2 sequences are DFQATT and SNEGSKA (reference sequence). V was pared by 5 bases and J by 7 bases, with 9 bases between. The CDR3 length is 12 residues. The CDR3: CSASEGNSPLHF. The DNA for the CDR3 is TGCAGTGCTTCAGAGGGGAATTCACCCCTCCACTTT.

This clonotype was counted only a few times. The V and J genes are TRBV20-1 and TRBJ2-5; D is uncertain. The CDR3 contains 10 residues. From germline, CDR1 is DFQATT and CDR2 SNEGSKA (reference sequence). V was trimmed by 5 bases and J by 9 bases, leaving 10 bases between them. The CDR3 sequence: CSAAGLAQYF. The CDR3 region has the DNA TGCAGTGCTGCTGGATTGGCCCAGTACTTC.

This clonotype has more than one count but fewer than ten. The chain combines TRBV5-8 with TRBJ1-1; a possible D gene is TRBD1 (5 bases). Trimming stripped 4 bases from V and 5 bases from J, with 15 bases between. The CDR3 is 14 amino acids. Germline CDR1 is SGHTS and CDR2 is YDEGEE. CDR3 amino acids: CASSSWGGRTEAFF. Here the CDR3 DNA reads TGTGCCAGCAGCAGTTGGGGGGGAAGGACTGAAGCTTTCTTT.

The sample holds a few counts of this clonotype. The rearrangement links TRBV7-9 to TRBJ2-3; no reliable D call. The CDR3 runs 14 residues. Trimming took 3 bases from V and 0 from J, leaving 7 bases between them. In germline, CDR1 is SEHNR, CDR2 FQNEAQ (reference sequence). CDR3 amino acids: CASSLAMSTDTQYF. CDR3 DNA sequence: TGTGCCAGCAGCTTGGCAATGAGCACAGATACGCAGTATTTT.

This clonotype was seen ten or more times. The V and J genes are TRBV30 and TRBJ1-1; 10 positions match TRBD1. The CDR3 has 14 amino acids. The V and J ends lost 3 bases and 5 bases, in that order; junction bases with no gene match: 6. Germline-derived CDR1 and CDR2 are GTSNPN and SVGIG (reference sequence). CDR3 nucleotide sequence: TGTGCCTGGAGAGTGGACAGGGGGAAAACTGAAGCTTTCTTT. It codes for CAWRVDRGKTEAFF.

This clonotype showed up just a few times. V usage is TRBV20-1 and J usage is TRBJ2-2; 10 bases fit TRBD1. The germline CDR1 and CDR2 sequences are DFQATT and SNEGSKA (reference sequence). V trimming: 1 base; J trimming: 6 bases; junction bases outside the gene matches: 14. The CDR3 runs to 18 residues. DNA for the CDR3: TGCAGTGCTAGAGCCCCTCCGGGACAGGGGTTTTCCCCCGGGGAGCTGTTTTTT. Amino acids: CSARAPPGQGFSPGELFF.